This TCR beta chain was documented in a study of blood T cells in healthy people across ages. Notes on the study in general: Age advanced and TCR beta diversity per million T cells fell, roughly linearly.

In the case of this clonotype: What it binds is unknown.

This CDR3 has 14 amino acids. Germline assignment: CDR1 SGHVS and CDR2 FQNEAQ. J was trimmed by 8 bases and V by 1 base; bases with no gene match: 5. Isolation of PBMCs gave at least 6 million cells per sample. The total RNA that was extracted per sample amounted to at least 6 micrograms. A second PCR, run for roughly 7 to 12 cycles, used a sample-barcoded 5' primer plus a J-beta primer mix. TCRdb processed the 5' RACE reads anew with MiXCR; each CDR3 protein has one entry. This table holds 1,800,000 or so distinct CDR3 sequences, about two fifths found once. The clonotype originates from a human donor in good health. Sample: blood. The chain has TRBV7-8 and TRBJ2-1, with 7 nucleotides matching TRBD2. DNA of the CDR3: TGTGCCAGCAGCTTAGTTGCGACTAGCTATGAGCAGTTCTTC. Translated: CASSLVATSYEQFF.